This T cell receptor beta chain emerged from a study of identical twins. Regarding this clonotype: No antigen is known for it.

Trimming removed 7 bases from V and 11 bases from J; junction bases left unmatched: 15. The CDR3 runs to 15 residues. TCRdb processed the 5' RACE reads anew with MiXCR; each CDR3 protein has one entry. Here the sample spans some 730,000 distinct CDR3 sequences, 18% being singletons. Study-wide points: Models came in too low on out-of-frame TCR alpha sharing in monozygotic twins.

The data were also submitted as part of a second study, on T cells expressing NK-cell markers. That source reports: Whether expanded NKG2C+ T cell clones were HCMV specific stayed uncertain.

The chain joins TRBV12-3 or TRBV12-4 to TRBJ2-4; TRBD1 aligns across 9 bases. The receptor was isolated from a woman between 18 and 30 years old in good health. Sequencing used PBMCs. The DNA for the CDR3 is TGTGCCAGCACCAGACAGGGGGGTTATATAGACTTTCAGTACTTC. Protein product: CASTRQGGYIDFQYF.